This T cell receptor beta chain derives from a study of T cells in Graves' hyperthyroidism and ophthalmopathy (dated by TCRdb to between 2018 and 2020). The study in broad terms: Peripheral blood was collected at initial diagnosis, before any treatment. To identify distinguishing TCR V-J signatures, a discovery cohort of about 95 patients was used, comprising 43 with Graves' ophthalmopathy and 55 to 65 with stable Graves' hyperthyroidism. Whether ophthalmopathy could be predicted prospectively was tested in an independent validation cohort made up of 18 to 20 hyperthyroidism patients plus 17 patients who later progressed to ophthalmopathy. For training and testing, the roughly 97 patients in the discovery cohort were randomly divided in a 7:3 ratio. Thyroid tissue and blood T-cell repertoires from six Graves' hyperthyroidism patients were also compared in the study. After blood sampling, hyperthyroidism patients were treated with methimazole at a starting dose of 30 mg daily, and ophthalmopathy patients were treated with high-dose intravenous methylprednisolone. The paper describes TCR Vbeta CDR3 sequencing of 140 or so peripheral blood samples, made up of 43 ophthalmopathy patients, some 76 hyperthyroidism patients and 17 progressor patients. Broad study findings and their caveats: Most expanded thyroid clonotypes (frequency above 0.001) were also detected in blood, suggesting blood repertoires may reflect thyroid immune responses. In cross-validation, a model built on a 13 V-J signature told ophthalmopathy apart from stable hyperthyroidism with 85% to 90% sensitivity and roughly 81% specificity, and in testing the same model reached 80%/75%. No statistical method was used to fix the sample size in advance, and group allocation was not hidden from the investigators. In validation, the model predicted progression to ophthalmopathy with approximately 69% sensitivity and around 72% specificity, a median of about six months before onset.

Amplification of TCR beta CDR3 regions was carried out from RNA transcripts. The first round of RT-PCR for the TCR CDR3 was performed with the HTBI primer set and the Qiagen OneStep RT-PCR kit. Libraries were constructed in a second round of multiplex PCR, after which size selection and purification were carried out. Sequencing of the libraries was done on an Illumina HiSeq2000 using paired-end 100 bp reads. For the original study's pipeline: SOAPnuke was used to process the raw data, removing reads that contained adapters or uncalled bases, had a mean Phred below 15, or lacked an exact match to the constant primer or identifier. COPE v1.2.5 was used to merge the high-quality paired reads, and each unique nucleotide sequence was defined as a clonotype. Clonotypes were aligned to IMGT TRBV, TRBD and TRBJ reference segments using MiTCR v1.1. The analysis included only V-J combinations with a frequency above 0.0001, which together covered around 99% of the repertoires. A TCS score was defined as the ratio of F50 (clonal expansion) to E x V (chaos), with BLOSUM62-based TCRdist applied between CDR3 peptides within each V-J. Welch's t-statistics and random forest reduced just over 500 V-J features to 10 to 15, which were used in a naive Bayes classifier (R e1071). The raw public data were reprocessed by TCRdb itself: fastp quality trimming at Q25, MiXCR clonotype calling, in-frame beta chains only. Every CDR3 protein is listed once, alongside the most common genes and DNA of its rows. TCRdb's processing, not the authors' own work, is the source of the V and J calls. The sample table lists 400,000 to 500,000 distinct CDR3 sequences, 12% to 15% of them with a count of one. The ten largest clones represent roughly 4.8% of the sample.

V and J lose 5 bases and 9 bases, and a span of 8 bases separates them. The germline V gene encodes CDR1 MDHEN and CDR2 SYDVKM. There are 10 amino acids in the CDR3, from cysteine to phenylalanine inclusive. Only the CDR3 DNA is retained, 30 bases long and in frame from the first base. Comment on this clonotype: Its target antigen remains unknown. It has no much larger one-base neighbor in the sample; base qualities were not kept.

Stable Graves' hyperthyroidism was defined as the absence of progression to ophthalmopathy over 18 months of follow-up. Hyperthyroidism patients were newly diagnosed, with disease duration under 2 months, and aged 18 to 65 years. Patients with uncontrolled infections, other autoimmune diseases, pregnancy or lactation were excluded. Diagnoses relied on clinical symptoms, serum thyroxine and TRAb, thyroid ultrasound and orbital computed tomography. PBMCs were separated from 7.5 to 10 ml of fresh peripheral blood using Ficoll-Paque density gradient centrifugation. Trizol reagent was used to extract total RNA, and RNA quality was then checked on an Agilent 2100 Bioanalyzer.

The V gene is TRBV28 and the J gene is TRBJ2-7, with the D gene uncertain. The TCR was taken from a woman aged 18-35 years with Graves' hyperthyroidism. Material: blood. The bases are TGTGCCAGCAGTCGCATCCGGCAGTACTTC. Translated, this is CASSRIRQYF.